These T cell receptor beta chains were read from a single sample in a study of cytomegalovirus exposure and HLA in healthy donors. Here immunoSEQ multiplex PCR was the method, and the copy in TCRdb shows in-frame clones only, minus some. The data hold fewer than 150,000 clones, with roughly 88% observed a single time. The sample taken for sequencing was PBMCs. Receptor source: a woman aged 18-35 years in good health and CMV-seropositive. Each CDR3 is given with its conserved first and last residue. A D gene is named only where the DNA matches it firmly. Clone sizes are given selectively: once, few, many, or a class where the clone is expanded.

J gene: TRBJ1-3
D gene: TRBD1
V gene: TRBV5-1
clone size: NA
CDR3 protein: CASSLAGTGSNTIYF
CDR3 DNA: TGCGCCAGCAGCTTGGCTGGGACAGGGTCAAACACCATATATTTT

J gene: TRBJ2-1
D gene: TRBD2
V gene: TRBV7-9
clone size: NA
CDR3 protein: CASSYGSGVGNEQFF
CDR3 DNA: TGTGCCAGCAGCTACGGTAGCGGGGTGGGAAATGAGCAGTTCTTC

J gene: TRBJ2-1
D gene: TRBD2
V gene: TRBV7-2
clone size: NA
CDR3 protein: CASSLVVAGLVHEQFF
CDR3 DNA: TGTGCCAGCAGCTTAGTAGTAGCGGGGTTGGTGCATGAGCAGTTCTTC

J gene: TRBJ2-1
D gene: TRBD2
V gene: TRBV9
clone size: NA
CDR3 protein: CASSVVGGRADYNEQFF
CDR3 DNA: TGTGCCAGCAGCGTAGTGGGCGGGAGGGCCGACTACAATGAGCAGTTCTTC

J gene: TRBJ2-5
D gene: NA
V gene: TRBV2
clone size: once
CDR3 protein: CAAPLSEETQYF
CDR3 DNA: TGTGCCGCACCGTTATCAGAAGAGACCCAGTACTTC

J gene: TRBJ2-7
D gene: NA
V gene: TRBV13
clone size: NA
CDR3 protein: CASSPGSSYEQYF
CDR3 DNA: TGTGCCAGCAGCCCCGGTTCATCTTACGAGCAGTACTTC

J gene: TRBJ1-5
D gene: NA
V gene: TRBV2
clone size: NA
CDR3 protein: CATQRADQPQHF
CDR3 DNA: TGTGCCACCCAGAGGGCGGATCAGCCCCAGCATTTT

J gene: TRBJ1-6
D gene: NA
V gene: TRBV19
clone size: NA
CDR3 protein: CASSMGQPAFSYNSPLHF
CDR3 DNA: TGTGCCAGTAGTATGGGGCAGCCCGCATTCTCCTATAATTCACCCCTCCACTTT

J gene: TRBJ1-5
D gene: TRBD1
V gene: TRBV10-3
clone size: NA
CDR3 protein: CAISGQGIDQPQHF
CDR3 DNA: TGTGCCATCAGCGGACAGGGGATCGATCAGCCCCAGCATTTT

J gene: TRBJ2-1
D gene: NA
V gene: TRBV6-1
clone size: NA
CDR3 protein: CASSEALGRAGWDEQFF
CDR3 DNA: TGTGCCAGCAGTGAAGCGCTTGGTCGAGCGGGTTGGGATGAGCAGTTCTTC

J gene: TRBJ1-2
D gene: NA
V gene: TRBV30
clone size: NA
CDR3 protein: CAWTLGGVGGYTF
CDR3 DNA: TGTGCCTGGACCCTGGGAGGGGTTGGGGGCTACACCTTC

J gene: TRBJ1-5
D gene: NA
V gene: TRBV12-2
clone size: NA
CDR3 protein: CASRLAGGGSSQPQHF
CDR3 DNA: TGTGCAAGTCGCTTAGCCGGTGGTGGCAGTAGCCAGCCCCAGCATTTT

J gene: TRBJ2-7
D gene: TRBD2
V gene: TRBV4-3
clone size: once
CDR3 protein: CASSQALSSGGYSYEQYF
CDR3 DNA: TGCGCCAGCAGCCAGGCCCTCTCTTCGGGGGGATACTCCTACGAGCAGTACTTC

J gene: TRBJ2-3
D gene: TRBD2
V gene: TRBV2
clone size: once
CDR3 protein: CASTDRTSGRGNTQYF
CDR3 DNA: TGTGCCAGCACCGACCGGACTAGCGGGAGGGGAAATACGCAGTATTTT

J gene: TRBJ1-2
D gene: TRBD1
V gene: TRBV5-1
clone size: once
CDR3 protein: CASSVDRGKYGYTF
CDR3 DNA: TGCGCCAGCAGCGTGGACAGGGGGAAGTATGGCTACACCTTC

J gene: TRBJ1-2
D gene: NA
V gene: TRBV6-5
clone size: NA
CDR3 protein: CASGAVTSYGYTF
CDR3 DNA: TGTGCCAGCGGGGCCGTCACCTCCTATGGCTACACCTTC

J gene: TRBJ2-5
D gene: TRBD1
V gene: TRBV2
clone size: NA
CDR3 protein: CASSVNRGAETQYF
CDR3 DNA: TGTGCCAGCAGTGTCAACAGGGGTGCGGAGACCCAGTACTTC

J gene: TRBJ1-3
D gene: TRBD1
V gene: TRBV11-1
clone size: NA
CDR3 protein: CASSPRTGAYSGNTIYF
CDR3 DNA: TGTGCCAGCAGCCCCCGGACAGGAGCTTACTCTGGAAACACCATATATTTT

J gene: TRBJ2-3
D gene: NA
V gene: TRBV5-4
clone size: NA
CDR3 protein: CASSLRQASTDTQYF
CDR3 DNA: TGTGCCAGCAGCTTGAGGCAGGCAAGCACAGATACGCAGTATTTT

J gene: TRBJ2-5
D gene: NA
V gene: TRBV5-1
clone size: few
CDR3 protein: CASSWTVQETQYF
CDR3 DNA: TGCGCCAGCAGCTGGACAGTCCAAGAGACCCAGTACTTC

J gene: TRBJ2-1
D gene: TRBD2
V gene: TRBV7-3
clone size: NA
CDR3 protein: CASSSRTSGSLNEQFF
CDR3 DNA: TGTGCCAGCAGCTCTAGGACTAGCGGGAGCCTCAATGAGCAGTTCTTC

J gene: TRBJ2-2
D gene: NA
V gene: TRBV11-3
clone size: NA
CDR3 protein: CASSQITGELFF
CDR3 DNA: TGTGCCAGCAGCCAAATTACCGGGGAGCTGTTTTTT

J gene: TRBJ1-1
D gene: NA
V gene: TRBV7-8
clone size: NA
CDR3 protein: CASSLVDTEAFF
CDR3 DNA: TGTGCCAGCAGCTTAGTCGACACTGAAGCTTTCTTT

J gene: TRBJ2-1
D gene: TRBD2
V gene: TRBV14
clone size: NA
CDR3 protein: CASSRREGPSNEQFF
CDR3 DNA: TGTGCCAGCAGCCGACGGGAGGGCCCTTCCAATGAGCAGTTCTTC

J gene: TRBJ2-1
D gene: NA
V gene: TRBV15
clone size: NA
CDR3 protein: CATSRAASDYNEQFF
CDR3 DNA: TGTGCCACCAGCAGAGCGGCTAGCGATTACAATGAGCAGTTCTTC

J gene: TRBJ2-5
D gene: NA
V gene: TRBV14
clone size: NA
CDR3 protein: CASSPSGGRETQYF
CDR3 DNA: TGTGCCAGCAGCCCCTCGGGGGGCCGAGAGACCCAGTACTTC

J gene: TRBJ1-2
D gene: TRBD1
V gene: TRBV10-3
clone size: few
CDR3 protein: CAIMGTGDGYTF
CDR3 DNA: TGTGCCATCATGGGGACAGGGGATGGCTACACCTTC

J gene: TRBJ2-5
D gene: TRBD1
V gene: TRBV5-1
clone size: NA
CDR3 protein: CASSLGDSLQETQYF
CDR3 DNA: TGCGCCAGCAGCTTGGGGGACAGCCTCCAAGAGACCCAGTACTTC

J gene: TRBJ1-6
D gene: NA
V gene: TRBV16
clone size: NA
CDR3 protein: CASSQSWAHYNSPLHF
CDR3 DNA: TGTGCCAGCAGCCAATCGTGGGCTCACTATAATTCACCCCTCCACTTT

J gene: TRBJ1-3
D gene: NA
V gene: TRBV30
clone size: NA
CDR3 protein: CAWIRGVGNTIYF
CDR3 DNA: TGTGCCTGGATCCGGGGGGTCGGAAACACCATATATTTT

J gene: TRBJ2-1
D gene: TRBD2
V gene: TRBV6-1
clone size: NA
CDR3 protein: CARTQLAVYNEQFF
CDR3 DNA: TGTGCCAGAACACAACTAGCGGTGTACAATGAGCAGTTCTTC

J gene: TRBJ1-4
D gene: NA
V gene: TRBV15
clone size: NA
CDR3 protein: CATSRGRANEKLFF
CDR3 DNA: TGTGCCACCAGCAGAGGGAGAGCTAACGAAAAACTGTTTTTT

J gene: TRBJ1-2
D gene: TRBD1
V gene: TRBV7-9
clone size: few
CDR3 protein: CASQTRTGQRGGYTF
CDR3 DNA: TGTGCCAGCCAAACTCGGACAGGGCAACGGGGTGGCTACACCTTC

J gene: TRBJ1-1
D gene: NA
V gene: TRBV28
clone size: NA
CDR3 protein: CASSLSGGNTEAFF
CDR3 DNA: TGTGCCAGCAGTTTATCGGGAGGGAACACTGAAGCTTTCTTT

J gene: TRBJ1-5
D gene: TRBD1
V gene: TRBV5-1
clone size: NA
CDR3 protein: CASSLRQGDQPQHF
CDR3 DNA: TGCGCCAGCAGCTTGAGACAGGGTGATCAGCCCCAGCATTTT

J gene: TRBJ1-5
D gene: TRBD1
V gene: TRBV7-8
clone size: NA
CDR3 protein: CASSAGQGGNQPQHF
CDR3 DNA: TGTGCCAGCAGCGCGGGACAGGGCGGCAATCAGCCCCAGCATTTT

J gene: TRBJ1-2
D gene: NA
V gene: TRBV6-5
clone size: NA
CDR3 protein: CASSFRQASYTF
CDR3 DNA: TGTGCCAGCAGTTTCCGACAGGCCAGCTACACCTTC

J gene: TRBJ2-1
D gene: TRBD2
V gene: TRBV18
clone size: NA
CDR3 protein: CASSLRERSFF
CDR3 DNA: TGTGCCAGCTCTTTGCGGGAGAGGTCGTTCTTC

J gene: TRBJ1-5
D gene: NA
V gene: TRBV19
clone size: NA
CDR3 protein: CASSQGQIPSNQPQHF
CDR3 DNA: TGTGCCAGTAGTCAGGGACAAATTCCGAGCAATCAGCCCCAGCATTTT

J gene: TRBJ1-2
D gene: NA
V gene: TRBV28
clone size: NA
CDR3 protein: CASSFEGKGYTF
CDR3 DNA: TGTGCCAGCAGTTTTGAGGGAAAGGGCTACACCTTC

J gene: TRBJ1-2
D gene: NA
V gene: TRBV19
clone size: NA
CDR3 protein: CASSISGLALANYGYTF
CDR3 DNA: TGTGCCAGTAGTATTTCTGGTCTAGCTTTAGCTAACTATGGCTACACCTTC

J gene: TRBJ2-3
D gene: NA
V gene: TRBV5-1
clone size: NA
CDR3 protein: CASSLRGLGQDTQYF
CDR3 DNA: TGCGCCAGCAGCTTGAGGGGTTTGGGACAAGATACGCAGTATTTT

J gene: TRBJ1-3
D gene: NA
V gene: TRBV7-2
clone size: once
CDR3 protein: CASSLGQRRTIYF
CDR3 DNA: TGTGCCAGCAGCTTAGGGCAGAGGCGCACCATATATTTT

J gene: TRBJ2-2
D gene: TRBD1
V gene: TRBV11-2
clone size: NA
CDR3 protein: CASSAGTGNTGELFF
CDR3 DNA: TGTGCCAGCAGCGCCGGGACAGGGAACACCGGGGAGCTGTTTTTT

J gene: TRBJ2-5
D gene: TRBD1
V gene: TRBV7-2
clone size: NA
CDR3 protein: CASSKLGTGLQETQYF
CDR3 DNA: TGTGCCAGCAGCAAACTCGGGACAGGGCTTCAAGAGACCCAGTACTTC

J gene: TRBJ2-7
D gene: NA
V gene: TRBV10-3
clone size: NA
CDR3 protein: CAISDAQGSYEQYF
CDR3 DNA: TGTGCCATCAGTGATGCCCAGGGGTCCTACGAGCAGTACTTC

J gene: TRBJ1-1
D gene: NA
V gene: TRBV28
clone size: NA
CDR3 protein: CASSLGQLNTEAFF
CDR3 DNA: TGTGCCAGCAGTTTGGGACAACTGAACACTGAAGCTTTCTTT

J gene: TRBJ2-5
D gene: NA
V gene: TRBV5-7
clone size: NA
CDR3 protein: CASSLDSPSQETQYF
CDR3 DNA: TGTGCCAGCAGCTTAGACAGTCCCTCCCAAGAGACCCAGTACTTC

J gene: TRBJ1-4
D gene: TRBD1
V gene: TRBV9
clone size: NA
CDR3 protein: CASSKGQGNEKLFF
CDR3 DNA: TGTGCCAGCAGCAAGGGACAGGGAAATGAAAAACTGTTTTTT

J gene: TRBJ1-2
D gene: NA
V gene: TRBV4-1
clone size: NA
CDR3 protein: CASSQEDRQVWGYTF
CDR3 DNA: TGCGCCAGCAGCCAAGAAGATAGGCAGGTGTGGGGCTACACCTTC

J gene: TRBJ2-5
D gene: NA
V gene: TRBV30
clone size: NA
CDR3 protein: CAWSTGPGFRQETQYF
CDR3 DNA: TGTGCCTGGAGTACAGGGCCGGGATTTCGACAAGAGACCCAGTACTTC

J gene: TRBJ2-7
D gene: TRBD2
V gene: TRBV2
clone size: many
CDR3 protein: CASSEARLAGGEQYF
CDR3 DNA: TGTGCCAGCAGTGAAGCGCGACTAGCGGGGGGCGAGCAGTACTTC

J gene: TRBJ2-3
D gene: NA
V gene: TRBV5-6
clone size: once
CDR3 protein: CASSLLAAGIRTDTQYF
CDR3 DNA: TGTGCCAGCAGCTTGTTGGCGGCGGGAATCCGCACAGATACGCAGTATTTT